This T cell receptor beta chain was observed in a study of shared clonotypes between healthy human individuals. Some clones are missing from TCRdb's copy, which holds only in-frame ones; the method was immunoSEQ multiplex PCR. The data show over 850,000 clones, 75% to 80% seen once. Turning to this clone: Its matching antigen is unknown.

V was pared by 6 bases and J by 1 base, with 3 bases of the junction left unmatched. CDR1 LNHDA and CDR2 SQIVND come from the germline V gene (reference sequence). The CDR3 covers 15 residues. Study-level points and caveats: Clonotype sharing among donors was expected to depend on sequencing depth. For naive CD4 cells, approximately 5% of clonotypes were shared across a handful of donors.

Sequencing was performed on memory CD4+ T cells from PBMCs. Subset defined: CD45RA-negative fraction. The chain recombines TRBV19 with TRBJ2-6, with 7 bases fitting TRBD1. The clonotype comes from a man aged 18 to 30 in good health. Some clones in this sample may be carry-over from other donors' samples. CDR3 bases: TGTGCCAGTAGGGGACAGCCATCTGGGGCCAACGTCCTGACTTTC. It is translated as CASRGQPSGANVLTF.